The present T cell receptor (beta chain) was sequenced within a study of CXCR3-negative and CXCR3-positive naive CD8 T cells (dated by TCRdb to 2018 to 2020). With regard to the full study: In total, some 150 million TRB reads were obtained, corresponding to roughly 1.5 +/- 0.3 million reads per library. Diversity and physicochemical repertoire analyses covered roughly ten donors pooled from two independent experiments. For the TRBV-TRBJ cluster analysis, the naive subsets came from 5 donors, while the memory cells came from 3 donors. Overall study outcomes, separate from this receptor: Comparably high repertoire diversity was found in both naive subsets, whereas much lower repertoire diversity was found in memory CD8+ T cells. Because surface CD5, which is linked to self-reactivity in mice, was comparable between the naive subsets, TCR interaction strength was also inferred from TRB CDR3 physicochemical properties. CXCR3 expression partially decreased after cryopreservation, so most assays used freshly isolated PBMCs. TRB CDR3s from CXCR3-positive naive cells showed higher hydrophobicity (lower Kidera factor 4), lower energy, and higher strength and volume indices than CXCR3-negative naive cells. TRBV-TRBJ usage was similar between naive CXCR3-negative and CXCR3-positive cells from the same donor, while memory cells showed distinct patterns.

Worth noting for this clonotype: Its antigen remains unidentified.

TCRdb names NextSeq 550 as the instrument used. The Human TCR Profiling Kit (MiLaboratory) was used to prepare UMI-labeled 5' RACE TRB cDNA libraries. The full amount of extracted RNA was used for cDNA synthesis, and the full amount of resulting cDNA was used for PCR amplification. Libraries were prepared in parallel with an identical number of PCR cycles. The paper's data handling went like this. With a requirement of at least two reads per UMI, MIGEC and MiXCR extracted about 50,000 +/- 10,000 unique UMI-labeled TRB cDNA molecules per library. An average of roughly 40,000 +/- 10,000 functional in-frame TRB CDR3 nucleotide clonotypes without stop codons was found per library. After downsampling to 5000 UMI-labeled TRB molecules per sample, diversity metrics, including normalized Shannon-Wiener and Chao1, were computed in VDJtools. VDJtools computed clonotype-size-weighted physicochemical properties of the central five CDR3 residues: interaction energy, strength, volume and Kidera factor 4. TCRdb reprocessed the reads and assigns one entry to each CDR3 protein sequence, leaving out DNA. The V and J calls reflect TCRdb's pipeline rather than the authors' work. The data table for this sample lists around 3,500 distinct CDR3 sequences. The ten largest clones add up to about 2.2% of the sample.

The germline V gene specifies SGHRS as CDR1 and YFSETQ as CDR2. The CDR3, from cysteine to phenylalanine, totals 14 residues. No DNA is listed. Each CD8+ T cell subset was flow-sorted in triplicate, with roughly 330,000 cells per subset placed directly into RLT lysis buffer. To keep memory contaminants out, a stringent definition of naive CD8+ T cells was applied: CD45RO-CCR7+CD27+CD95-. Using standard density gradient centrifugation, peripheral blood mononuclear cells were isolated from buffy coats. Naive CXCR3-negative and CXCR3-positive CD8+ T cells were flow-sorted on a FACSAria III. Total RNA was extracted from sorted cells using an RNeasy Mini Kit.

This TCR came from a human donor in good health. Some clones in this sample may be carry-over from other donors' samples. The sample consisted of naive CXCR3- CD8+ T cells from blood. The cell subset or site label, read with the paper, signifies: CD45RO-CCR7+CD27+CD95- naive CD8+ T cells lacking CXCR3 (TNR3-). The receptor chain draws on TRBV5-1 and TRBJ2-7; TCRdb designates TRBD1, a call that cannot be tested without DNA. The CDR3 protein: CASTDSGGAYEQYF. When the CDR3 is completed using the reference TRBV5-1 and TRBJ2-7 genes on either side, the full variable domain is KAGVTQTPRYLIKTRGQQVTLSCSPISGHRSVSWYQQTPGQGLQFLFEYFSETQRNKGNFPGRFSGRQFSNSRSEMNVSTLELGDSALYLCASTDSGGAYEQYFGPGTRLTVT.